One sample yielded the 26 T cell receptor beta chains listed below, sequenced in a study of blood T cell repertoires in COVID-19. TCRdb's copy holds only in-frame clones and misses some; the assay was immunoSEQ multiplex PCR. Among 170,000 or so clones listed, more than 90% were seen once. Material for sequencing was peripheral blood. These receptors came from a man aged 50-59 years with acute or convalescent COVID-19.

V usage is TRBV6-5 and J usage is TRBJ2-7; 8 bases map to TRBD1. The CDR3 is made up of 15 amino acids. Looked up from germline, CDR1 is MNHEY and CDR2 is SVGAGI. V lost 2 bases, J lost 3 bases, and 6 bases stayed unmatched. The CDR3 DNA is TGTGCCAGCAGTTACACAGGGGGAGTCGTCTACGAGCAGTACTTC. Translating gives CASSYTGGVVYEQYF.

The chain is built from TRBV4-1 and TRBJ2-7, with D possibly matching TRBD2 (5 bases). The CDR3 has 13 residues. Germline assignment: CDR1 MGHRA and CDR2 YSYEKL. The V end was cut by 0 bases, the J end by 6 bases, with 9 bases between. The CDR3 region is CASSQEEGFEQYV. The DNA for the CDR3 is TGCGCCAGCAGCCAAGAAGAGGGTTTCGAGCAGTACGTC.

This chain joins TRBV19 and TRBJ2-6; TRBD1 is a possible D gene (6 bases). Germline CDR1 and CDR2: LNHDA and SQIVND (reference sequence). The CDR3 is 16 residues long. The ends were cut back, 5 bases at V and 0 bases at J, with 11 bases in the middle. The CDR3 loop reads CASSPPGVSGANVLTF. The CDR3, as DNA: TGTGCCAGTAGTCCCCCAGGGGTCTCTGGGGCCAACGTCCTGACTTTC.

J is TRBJ2-1 and V is TRBV7-9, with TRBD1 matching 7 bases. Germline V gene lookup returns CDR1 SEHNR and CDR2 FQNEAQ (reference sequence). CDR3 size: 16 residues. The ends lost 6 bases at V and 1 base at J; junction bases unmatched: 9. The CDR3 region has the DNA TGTGCCAGCAGACCCTATGACAGGGCTTCCTACAATGAGCAGTTCTTC. The encoded protein is CASRPYDRASYNEQFF.

The chain carries TRBV5-1 and TRBJ1-2; D possibly corresponds to TRBD1 (5 bases). CDR1 and CDR2 from the germline V gene are SGHRS and YFSETQ. The CDR3 runs to 12 residues. With 0 bases removed from V and 8 bases from J, the gap between germline ends came to 8 bases. The CDR3 sequence: CASSLAGEGYTF. Written as DNA, the CDR3 is TGCGCCAGCAGCTTGGCGGGGGAAGGCTACACCTTC. The full variable domain, in which reference TRBV5-1 and TRBJ1-2 provide the parts outside the CDR3, is KAGVTQTPRYLIKTRGQQVTLSCSPISGHRSVSWYQQTPGQGLQFLFEYFSETQRNKGNFPGRFSGRQFSNSRSEMNVSTLELGDSALYLCASSLAGEGYTFGSGTRLTVV.

The rearrangement joins TRBV11-1 to TRBJ1-1; D gene uncertain. The CDR3 sequence is 13 residues long. Trimming took off 4 bases at V and 7 bases at J, with 13 bases between the two ends. Germline V gene lookup returns CDR1 SGHAT and CDR2 FQDESV (reference sequence). The CDR3 is CASSSRVTGEAFF. For the CDR3, the DNA is TGTGCCAGCAGCTCTAGAGTAACGGGTGAAGCTTTCTTT.

The chain carries TRBV7-3 and TRBJ2-1; TRBD1 might be the D (6 bases). The CDR3 is made up of 15 amino acids. CDR1 SGHTA and CDR2 FQGTGA come from the germline V gene. The ends were cut back, 5 bases at V and 6 bases at J, with 17 bases in the middle. This chain's CDR3 is CASSAGQPPVNEQFF. CDR3 nucleotide sequence: TGTGCCAGCAGCGCCGGACAGCCTCCTGTCAATGAGCAGTTCTTC. Based on the CDR3 plus reference TRBV7-3 and TRBJ2-1, the full variable domain is GAGVSQTPSNKVTEKGKYVELRCDPISGHTALYWYRQSLGQGPEFLIYFQGTGAADDSGLPNDRFFAVRPEGSVSTLKIQRTERGDSAVYLCASSAGQPPVNEQFFGPGTRLTVL.

The chain is built from TRBV27 and TRBJ2-1; TRBD1 matches at 9 bases. CDR1 is MNHEY and CDR2 is SMNVEV in the germline V gene (reference sequence). The CDR3 covers 14 residues. V lost 2 bases, J lost 9 bases, and 5 bases stayed unmatched. CDR3 in amino acids: CASSLLQGAGEQFF. DNA for the CDR3: TGTGCCAGCAGTTTACTACAGGGGGCTGGTGAGCAGTTCTTC.

The rearrangement links TRBV6-5 to TRBJ1-2; the D is unclear. V lost 6 bases and J 4 bases, leaving 15 bases between the germline ends. The CDR3 contains 14 residues. Looked up from germline, CDR1 is MNHEY and CDR2 is SVGAGI. CDR3 in amino acids: CASSFSGGFYGYTF. CDR3 sequence (DNA): TGTGCCAGCAGCTTCAGCGGCGGGTTCTATGGCTACACCTTC.

The chain uses TRBV28 and TRBJ2-4; D might be TRBD2 (8 bases). With 6 bases removed from V and 0 bases from J, the gap between germline ends came to 21 bases. The germline CDR1 and CDR2 sequences are MDHEN and SYDVKM. The CDR3 sequence is 18 residues long. CDR3 bases: TGTGCCAGCAGATACAGGGGTAGCGGGAAGCTAGCCAAAAACATTCAGTACTTC. Encoded protein: CASRYRGSGKLAKNIQYF.

The rearrangement uses TRBV5-1 and TRBJ2-1; TRBD2 agrees at 7 bases. The V segment lost 0 bases and the J segment 6 bases; nucleotides outside the gene matches: 3. The CDR3 loop spans 14 amino acids. The germline CDR1 and CDR2 sequences are SGHRS and YFSETQ. CDR3 residues: CASSLGLAPNEQFF. CDR3 nucleotides: TGCGCCAGCAGCTTGGGACTAGCCCCCAATGAGCAGTTCTTC.

The chain uses TRBV7-2 and TRBJ2-3; 9 bases map to TRBD1. With 4 bases clipped from V and 0 bases from J, the junction kept 2 bases outside the gene matches. Germline lookup yields CDR1 SGHTA and CDR2 FQGNSA. CDR3 length: 15 residues. CDR3 residues: CASSWDRESTDTQYF. The CDR3 DNA follows: TGTGCCAGCAGCTGGGACAGGGAAAGCACAGATACGCAGTATTTT.

The chain joins TRBV6-5 to TRBJ2-1, with D possibly being TRBD1 (6 bases). Trimming stripped 2 bases from V and 4 bases from J, with 12 bases between. There are 15 residues in the CDR3. Germline CDR1 MNHEY, CDR2 SVGAGI. The CDR3 loop is CASSYQGTPYNEQFF. The CDR3 bases are TGTGCCAGCAGTTACCAGGGGACCCCATACAATGAGCAGTTCTTC.

In the case of this clone: The junction does not match germline at one end; this may be a read error. The chain uses TRBV7-7 and TRBJ2-6; D is unresolved. The CDR3 runs 16 residues. Per germline, CDR1 SSHAT and CDR2 FNYEAQ (reference sequence). CDR3 in DNA: TGTGCTAGCAGCTTAATGCCCGGTGGTGGGGCCAACGTCCTGACTTTC. Translation gives CASSLMPGGGANVLTF.

The V and J genes are TRBV2 and TRBJ1-5, with 10 bases aligning to TRBD1. This CDR3 is 15 amino acids long. CDR1 SNHLY and CDR2 FYNNEI come from the germline V gene. Trimming took 7 bases from V and 2 from J; bases not matched to a gene: 5. CDR3 coding DNA: TGTGCCAGCAATAGGGACAGGGGTGGCAATCAGCCCCAGCATTTT. Amino acid sequence: CASNRDRGGNQPQHF. Full variable domain (outside the CDR3, taken from reference TRBV2 and TRBJ1-5): EPEVTQTPSHQVTQMGQEVILRCVPISNHLYFYWYRQILGQKVEFLVSFYNNEISEKSEIFDDQFSVERPDGSNFTLKIRSTKLEDSAMYFCASNRDRGGNQPQHFGDGTRLSIL.

The J gene is TRBJ1-1, the V gene TRBV2; the match to TRBD1 covers 7 bases. Per the germline V gene, CDR1 is SNHLY and CDR2 is FYNNEI. V dropped 4 bases and J dropped 0; count of bases not matched to a gene: 2. The CDR3 covers 14 residues. The DNA of the CDR3 is TGTGCCAGCAGTGTAGGGACAGTGAACACTGAAGCTTTCTTT. It codes for CASSVGTVNTEAFF.

The CDR3 DNA is TGTGCCAGCAGTTACCTTTACAACTCTGGGGCCAACGTCCTGACTTTC. This gives the protein CASSYLYNSGANVLTF. This sequence joins TRBV6-6 and TRBJ2-6; no clear D. The germline V and J ends were trimmed by 2 bases and 0 bases, with 8 bases remaining between them. CDR3 size: 16 residues. The germline gives CDR1 MNHNY, CDR2 SVGAGI (reference sequence).

In this sample, this clone turned up once. The chain joins TRBV3-1 (or the pseudogene TRBV3-2) to TRBJ2-2; D possibly corresponds to TRBD1 (5 bases). Trimming took off 4 bases at V and 0 bases at J, with 12 bases between the two ends. Germline lookup yields CDR1 LGHDT and CDR2 YNNKEL (reference sequence). This CDR3 region has 16 residues. This CDR3 reads CASSLPPTANTGELFF. The CDR3 DNA reads TGTGCCAGCAGCCTCCCCCCGACAGCGAACACCGGGGAGCTGTTTTTT.

This clone was seen only a few times. The rearrangement uses TRBV4-3 and TRBJ2-3, with a tentative D call TRBD2 (7 bases). V was pared by 0 bases and J by 4 bases, with 17 bases between. Germline loops: CDR1 LGHNA, CDR2 YSLEER. This CDR3 has 17 amino acids. The CDR3 DNA reads as TGCGCCAGCAGCCAAGAATGGGGGGGGCTATATGCAGATACGCAGTATTTT. It specifies CASSQEWGGLYADTQYF.

This chain joins TRBV18 and TRBJ2-1; TRBD1 aligns across 10 bases. The CDR3 covers 14 residues. Germline assignment: CDR1 KGHSH and CDR2 LQKENI. With 3 bases clipped from V and 5 bases from J, the junction kept 1 base outside the gene matches. CDR3 bases: TGTGCCAGCTCACCCGGACAGGGGGACAATGAGCAGTTCTTC. It translates to CASSPGQGDNEQFF.

V and J are TRBV9 and TRBJ1-2; 7 bases are a match to TRBD1. V shed 4 bases and J 2 bases; nucleotides not matched to a gene: 8. The CDR3 contains 15 residues. CDR1 and CDR2 from the germline V gene are SGDLS and YYNGEE. CDR3 coding DNA: TGTGCCAGCAGCCTCTCGTTGGGACAGAACTATGGCTACACCTTC. Amino acids: CASSLSLGQNYGYTF.

As DNA, the CDR3 is TGCGCCAGCAGCCGAAGGGTGGGACTTCTCTCCTACAATGAGCAGTTCTTC. Its translation is CASSRRVGLLSYNEQFF. The chain has TRBV4-1 and TRBJ2-1; tentatively, D is TRBD2 (6 bases). This CDR3 comprises 17 residues. Germline CDR1 and CDR2: MGHRA and YSYEKL. The ends were cut back, 4 bases at V and 0 bases at J, with 16 bases in the middle.

V usage is TRBV7-8 and J usage is TRBJ1-2; D may be TRBD1 (6 bases). Per germline, CDR1 SGHVS and CDR2 FQNEAQ. This CDR3 contains 16 residues. Trimming stripped 2 bases from V and 12 bases from J, with 25 bases between. The CDR3 loop is CASSLSIGGRGVQHTF. CDR3 bases: TGTGCCAGCAGCTTAAGCATAGGTGGCAGGGGAGTCCAACACACCTTC.

V gene TRBV7-2 combines with J gene TRBJ2-4, with 8 nucleotides matching TRBD1. With V trimmed by 3 bases and J by 8 bases, 15 bases remained unmatched. Germline V gene lookup returns CDR1 SGHTA and CDR2 FQGNSA. This CDR3 comprises 17 residues. In nucleotides, the CDR3 is TGTGCCAGCAGCTTTTATCTTACGGGGACAGGTCGCGACATTCAGTACTTC. Amino acid sequence: CASSFYLTGTGRDIQYF. Supplemented by reference TRBV7-2 and TRBJ2-4, the full variable domain reads GAGVSQSPSNKVTEKGKDVELRCDPISGHTALYWYRQSLGQGLEFLIYFQGNSAPDKSGLPSDRFSAERTGGSVSTLTIQRTQQEDSAVYLCASSFYLTGTGRDIQYFGAGTRLSVL.

This clone was picked up one time. V is TRBV19 and J is TRBJ1-6, with 8 bases matching TRBD1. CDR1 is LNHDA, CDR2 SQIVND, per germline (reference sequence). The CDR3 extends over 15 amino acids. V gave up 10 bases and J gave up 2 bases; unmatched junction bases: 7. The CDR3: CATKTGDPYNSPLHF. The CDR3 region has the DNA TGTGCCACCAAGACAGGGGACCCCTATAATTCACCCCTCCACTTT.

The gene calls are TRBV3-1 (or the pseudogene TRBV3-2) and TRBJ2-1, with TRBD2 matching over 12 bases. The germline V gene encodes CDR1 LGHDT and CDR2 YNNKEL (reference sequence). Trimming cost V 1 base and J 6 bases; bases outside gene matches: 1. The CDR3 totals 15 residues. CDR3 coding DNA: TGTGCCAGCAGCCAAGGGACTAGCGGGACCAATGAGCAGTTCTTC. Encoded protein: CASSQGTSGTNEQFF.